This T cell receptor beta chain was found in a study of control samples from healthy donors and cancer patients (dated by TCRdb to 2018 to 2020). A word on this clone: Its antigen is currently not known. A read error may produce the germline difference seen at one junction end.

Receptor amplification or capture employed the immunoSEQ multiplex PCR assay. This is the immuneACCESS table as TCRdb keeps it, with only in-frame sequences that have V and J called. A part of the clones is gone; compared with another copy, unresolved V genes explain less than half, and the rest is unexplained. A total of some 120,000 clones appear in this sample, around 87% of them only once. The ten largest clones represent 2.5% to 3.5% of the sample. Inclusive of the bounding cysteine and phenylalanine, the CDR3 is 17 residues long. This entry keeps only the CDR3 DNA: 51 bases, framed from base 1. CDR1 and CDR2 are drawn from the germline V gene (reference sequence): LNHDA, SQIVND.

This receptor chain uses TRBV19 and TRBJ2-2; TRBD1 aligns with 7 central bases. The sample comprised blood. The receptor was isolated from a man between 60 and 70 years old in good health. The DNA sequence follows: TGTGCCAGTACTATAACGGGACAGCTCGCGAACACCGGGGAGCTGTTTTTT. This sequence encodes CASTITGQLANTGELFF.